A single sample is the source of the 26 T cell receptor beta chains below, sequenced in a study of blood T cell repertoires in COVID-19. Clones were read by immunoSEQ multiplex PCR, and TCRdb kept only the in-frame ones, dropping some. The sample lists approximately 140,000 clones; 84% were seen once. Input material: peripheral blood. The receptors derive from a man in his sixties or seventies with acute or convalescent COVID-19.

The rearrangement uses TRBV6-6 and TRBJ2-5; 8 positions agree with TRBD1. Looked up from germline, CDR1 is MNHNY and CDR2 is SVGAGI (reference sequence). After removal of 2 bases from V and 1 base from J, the junction contained 3 bases not matched to a gene. The CDR3 has 15 amino acids. The CDR3 protein is CASSYEGQAQETQYF. DNA of the CDR3: TGTGCCAGCAGTTACGAGGGACAGGCCCAAGAGACCCAGTACTTC.

V is TRBV7-8 and J is TRBJ2-2, with TRBD1 matching 11 bases. The trim removed 5 bases at V and 5 bases at J, leaving 13 bases unmatched. This CDR3 has 18 amino acids. Germline assignment: CDR1 SGHVS and CDR2 FQNEAQ. The CDR3 region is CASSQAGTGGRQTGELFF. Written as DNA, the CDR3 is TGTGCCAGCAGCCAAGCCGGGACAGGGGGAAGACAGACCGGGGAGCTGTTTTTT.

The chain employs TRBV7-2 and TRBJ1-4; D unresolved. The CDR3 loop spans 14 amino acids. In germline, CDR1 is SGHTA, CDR2 FQGNSA. The V gene lost 5 bases and the J gene lost 0 bases, with 7 bases spanning the gap. The CDR3 DNA reads TGTGCCAGCAGCCCAGTTGCAACTAATGAAAAACTGTTTTTT. Protein: CASSPVATNEKLFF.

V is TRBV5-1 and J is TRBJ1-2; 11 bases align to TRBD1. CDR1 SGHRS and CDR2 YFSETQ come from the germline V gene. The CDR3 totals 16 residues. V was pared by 4 bases and J by 5 bases, with 10 bases of the junction left unmatched. The CDR3 sequence: CASSPRTGGGDYGYTF. DNA of the CDR3: TGCGCCAGCAGCCCTCGGACAGGGGGCGGTGATTATGGCTACACCTTC. Full variable domain (rest looked up from reference TRBV5-1 and TRBJ1-2): KAGVTQTPRYLIKTRGQQVTLSCSPISGHRSVSWYQQTPGQGLQFLFEYFSETQRNKGNFPGRFSGRQFSNSRSEMNVSTLELGDSALYLCASSPRTGGGDYGYTFGSGTRLTVV.

This rearrangement joins TRBV7-2 to TRBJ1-1; 10 bases map to TRBD1. The CDR3 has 15 amino acids. With 5 bases clipped from V and 2 bases from J, the junction kept 5 bases outside the gene matches. CDR1 and CDR2 (germline): SGHTA, FQGNSA. The CDR3, as DNA: TGTGCCAGCAGCAGGCGACAGGGGGCAAACACTGAAGCTTTCTTT. Residues: CASSRRQGANTEAFF.

J is TRBJ2-2 and V is TRBV7-8; perhaps TRBD1 as D (5 bases). Per germline, CDR1 SGHVS and CDR2 FQNEAQ. The ends were cut back, 5 bases at V and 2 bases at J, with 9 bases in the middle. The CDR3 is made up of 14 amino acids. CDR3: CASSLTENTGELFF. The CDR3 DNA reads as TGTGCCAGCAGCCTGACAGAAAACACCGGGGAGCTGTTTTTT. The full variable domain, its missing parts supplied by reference TRBV7-8 and TRBJ2-2, is GAGVSQSPRYKVAKRGQDVALRCDPISGHVSLFWYQQALGQGPEFLTYFQNEAQLDKSGLPSDRFFAERPEGSVSTLKIQRTQQEDSAVYLCASSLTENTGELFFGEGSRLTVL.

This clone was observed once. The V call is TRBV9, the J call TRBJ1-1, with TRBD1 matching 9 bases. V shed 3 bases and J 4 bases; nucleotides not matched to a gene: 4. This CDR3 is built from 14 residues. Per the germline V gene, CDR1 is SGDLS and CDR2 is YYNGEE. This CDR3 reads CASSETGGSTEAFF. CDR3 nucleotides: TGTGCCAGCAGCGAGACAGGGGGGAGCACTGAAGCTTTCTTT.

The gene calls are TRBV6-5 and TRBJ2-3; TRBD2 matches at 9 bases. In germline, CDR1 is MNHEY, CDR2 SVGAGI. V trimming: 2 bases; J trimming: 6 bases; junction bases outside the gene matches: 9. The CDR3 covers 16 residues. Written as DNA, the CDR3 is TGTGCCAGCAGTTACGGGGTTAGCGGGGGTTTTGATACGCAGTATTTT. Translating gives CASSYGVSGGFDTQYF.

The rearrangement uses TRBV6-5 and TRBJ1-4, with TRBD1 matching 11 bases. The J segment lost 7 bases and the V segment lost 7 bases, leaving 5 bases of the junction unmatched. Looked up from germline, CDR1 is MNHEY and CDR2 is SVGAGI. The CDR3 extends over 14 amino acids. This chain's CDR3 is CASKGGTGGEKLFF. As DNA, the CDR3 is TGTGCCAGCAAGGGCGGGACAGGGGGTGAAAAACTGTTTTTT.

This sequence joins TRBV30 and TRBJ2-7, with 8 bases matching TRBD1. The CDR3 is made up of 13 amino acids. Germline-derived CDR1 and CDR2 are GTSNPN and SVGIG (reference sequence). V trimming: 2 bases; J trimming: 5 bases; junction bases outside the gene matches: 5. CDR3 sequence (DNA): TGTGCCTGGAGTCAGGACAGGGAGGACGAGCAGTACTTC. It specifies CAWSQDREDEQYF.

This rearrangement joins TRBV25-1 to TRBJ1-1; D gene ambiguous. The CDR3 has 18 residues. V shed 0 bases and J shed 1 base, with 18 bases lying between them. From germline, CDR1 is MGHDK and CDR2 SYGVNS. In nucleotides, the CDR3 is TGTGCCAGCAGTGAATATGAAGTATCGCTTACTCGGAACACTGAAGCTTTCTTT. Translating it yields CASSEYEVSLTRNTEAFF.

The V gene is TRBV28, the J gene TRBJ1-5; the match to TRBD1 covers 8 bases. The CDR3 consists of 13 residues. CDR1 and CDR2 from the germline V gene are MDHEN and SYDVKM. The trim removed 6 bases at V and 5 bases at J, leaving 3 bases unmatched. The CDR3 DNA reads TGTGCCAGCAGGTGGACAGGGTATCAGCCCCAGCATTTT. Protein: CASRWTGYQPQHF.

The CDR3 reads CASSPRTGPDTEAFF. CDR3 nucleotides: TGTGCCAGCAGCCCCAGGACAGGTCCGGACACTGAAGCTTTCTTT. This chain links TRBV6-5 with TRBJ1-1; TRBD1 aligns across 7 bases. Germline lookup yields CDR1 MNHEY and CDR2 SVGAGI. J was trimmed by 3 bases and V by 6 bases; bases with no gene match: 10. The CDR3 has 15 residues.

The chain uses TRBV6-1 and TRBJ2-7; 8 bases fit TRBD2. This CDR3 spans 18 amino acids. Germline V gene data show CDR1 as MNHNS and CDR2 as SASEGT. Trimming took 1 base from V and 0 from J; bases not matched to a gene: 11. In DNA, the CDR3 is TGTGCCAGCAGTGAAGTGGTCCGCGGGAGGACGAGCTCCTACGAGCAGTACTTC. This sequence encodes CASSEVVRGRTSSYEQYF.

V gene TRBV5-1 combines with J gene TRBJ1-1; D is ambiguous. There are 15 residues in the CDR3. Germline V gives CDR1 SGHRS, CDR2 YFSETQ. Trimming cost V 0 bases and J 4 bases, with 13 bases left between them. The CDR3 region is CASSLAGFFGTEAFF. Here the CDR3 DNA reads TGCGCCAGCAGCTTGGCGGGGTTTTTTGGCACTGAAGCTTTCTTT.

The chain recombines TRBV5-4 with TRBJ1-4; TRBD1 matches at 9 bases. The CDR3 totals 17 residues. J gave up 5 bases and V 2 bases, and 10 bases lay outside the gene matches. The germline CDR1 and CDR2 sequences are SGHNT and YYREEE (reference sequence). In DNA, the CDR3 is TGTGCCAGCAGCTTAAGGACAGGGGTTTCATCCAATGAAAAACTGTTTTTT. It codes for CASSLRTGVSSNEKLFF.

The table lists this clone with a few counts. This CDR3 is CASSEAYIGLAGGGEQFF. The CDR3 coding sequence is TGTGCCAGCAGTGAAGCCTACATAGGGCTAGCGGGAGGAGGTGAGCAGTTCTTC. V and J are TRBV6-1 and TRBJ2-1; 11 bases map to TRBD2. J lost 9 bases, V lost 0 bases, and 13 bases had no gene match. This CDR3 spans 18 amino acids. The germline V gene encodes CDR1 MNHNS and CDR2 SASEGT.

This sequence joins TRBV5-1 and TRBJ2-1, with no clear D. This CDR3 spans 15 amino acids. Germline V gives CDR1 SGHRS, CDR2 YFSETQ. V was shortened by 0 bases and J by 7 bases, with 14 bases between the two germline ends. The CDR3 loop reads CASSLDGVDPNEQFF. CDR3 bases: TGCGCCAGCAGCTTGGACGGAGTCGACCCAAATGAGCAGTTCTTC. Filled out from reference TRBV5-1 and TRBJ2-1, the complete variable domain reads KAGVTQTPRYLIKTRGQQVTLSCSPISGHRSVSWYQQTPGQGLQFLFEYFSETQRNKGNFPGRFSGRQFSNSRSEMNVSTLELGDSALYLCASSLDGVDPNEQFFGPGTRLTVL.

This clone has just a few counts. The genes are TRBV27 and TRBJ2-2; TRBD2 matches 9 bases. This CDR3 comprises 19 residues. The germline CDR1 and CDR2 sequences are MNHEY and SMNVEV (reference sequence). The V gene end was trimmed by 5 bases and the J gene end by 0 bases; junction bases not matched to a gene: 13. The CDR3 bases are TGTGCCAGCAGTCCCGGGGCGCGGGGGGGCCTAACGAACACCGGGGAGCTGTTTTTT. Translation: CASSPGARGGLTNTGELFF.

This clone was picked up many times. The V call is TRBV6-5, the J call TRBJ2-2; possibly TRBD2 for D (6 bases). Germline CDR1 is MNHEY and CDR2 is SVGAGI. This CDR3 is built from 14 residues. In nucleotides, the CDR3 is TGTGCGACCGCCCGGCGGGGGAACACCGGGGAGCTGTTTTTT. Translated: CATARRGNTGELFF.

The chain recombines TRBV7-2 with TRBJ2-3, with D maybe TRBD1 (7 bases). CDR1 and CDR2 from the germline V gene are SGHTA and FQGNSA. Trimming stripped 3 bases from V and 1 base from J, with 11 bases between. This CDR3 spans 15 amino acids. The CDR3 coding sequence is TGTGCCAGCAGCTTCAGGGGGGACCGCACAGATACGCAGTATTTT. Its protein product is CASSFRGDRTDTQYF.

The chain is built from TRBV5-1 and TRBJ1-5; 11 nucleotides line up with TRBD1. Germline V lookup: CDR1 SGHRS, CDR2 YFSETQ. This CDR3 region has 15 residues. The junction had 3 bases not matched to a gene; V was cut back by 0 bases and J by 7 bases. This chain's CDR3 is CASSLEGTGGQPQHF. CDR3 nucleotide sequence: TGCGCCAGCAGCTTGGAGGGGACAGGGGGACAGCCCCAGCATTTT. The full variable domain, completed using reference TRBV5-1 and TRBJ1-5, is KAGVTQTPRYLIKTRGQQVTLSCSPISGHRSVSWYQQTPGQGLQFLFEYFSETQRNKGNFPGRFSGRQFSNSRSEMNVSTLELGDSALYLCASSLEGTGGQPQHFGDGTRLSIL.

The gene calls are TRBV13 and TRBJ2-3; TRBD2 agrees at 12 bases. The CDR3 runs 16 residues. Trimming cost V 5 bases and J 2 bases; bases outside gene matches: 5. CDR1 is PRHDT, CDR2 FYEKMQ, per germline (reference sequence). The CDR3: CASSALAGGSTDTQYF. CDR3 sequence (DNA): TGTGCCAGCAGCGCACTAGCGGGAGGATCCACAGATACGCAGTATTTT. Combining the CDR3 with reference TRBV13 and TRBJ2-3 gives the whole variable domain AAGVIQSPRHLIKEKRETATLKCYPIPRHDTVYWYQQGPGQDPQFLISFYEKMQSDKGSIPDRFSAQQFSDYHSELNMSSLELGDSALYFCASSALAGGSTDTQYFGPGTRLTVL.

The chain carries TRBV5-5 and TRBJ2-3, with TRBD2 matching over 13 bases. V was pared by 4 bases and J by 6 bases, with 5 bases of the junction left unmatched. The CDR3 runs to 15 residues. Germline V gene sequence: CDR1 SGHKS, CDR2 YYEKEE (reference sequence). CDR3 loop: CASSLLAGGADTQYF. CDR3 nucleotides: TGTGCCAGCAGCCTACTAGCGGGAGGGGCCGATACGCAGTATTTT.

The chain has TRBV7-9 and TRBJ2-2; D gene unclear. The CDR3 is made up of 14 amino acids. Germline CDR1 reads SEHNR; CDR2 reads FQNEAQ (reference sequence). V lost 2 bases to trimming and J lost 1 base, with 5 bases between them. The CDR3 bases are TGTGCCAGCAGCTTATCACAGAACACCGGGGAGCTGTTTTTT. This gives the protein CASSLSQNTGELFF.

The rearrangement links TRBV11-3 to TRBJ2-7, with TRBD2 as a possible D gene (6 bases). Looked up from germline, CDR1 is SGHNT and CDR2 is YENEEA. Trimming took off 5 bases at V and 0 bases at J, with 11 bases between the two ends. The CDR3 length is 14 residues. CDR3 coding DNA: TGTGCCAGCAGCCCCCGGGGGAGCTCCTACGAGCAGTACTTC. This translates into CASSPRGSSYEQYF. Full variable domain (remainder filled in from reference TRBV11-3 and TRBJ2-7): EAGVVQSPRYKIIEKKQPVAFWCNPISGHNTLYWYLQNLGQGPELLIRYENEEAVDDSQLPKDRFSAERLKGVDSTLKIQPAELGDSAVYLCASSPRGSSYEQYFGPGTRLTVT.